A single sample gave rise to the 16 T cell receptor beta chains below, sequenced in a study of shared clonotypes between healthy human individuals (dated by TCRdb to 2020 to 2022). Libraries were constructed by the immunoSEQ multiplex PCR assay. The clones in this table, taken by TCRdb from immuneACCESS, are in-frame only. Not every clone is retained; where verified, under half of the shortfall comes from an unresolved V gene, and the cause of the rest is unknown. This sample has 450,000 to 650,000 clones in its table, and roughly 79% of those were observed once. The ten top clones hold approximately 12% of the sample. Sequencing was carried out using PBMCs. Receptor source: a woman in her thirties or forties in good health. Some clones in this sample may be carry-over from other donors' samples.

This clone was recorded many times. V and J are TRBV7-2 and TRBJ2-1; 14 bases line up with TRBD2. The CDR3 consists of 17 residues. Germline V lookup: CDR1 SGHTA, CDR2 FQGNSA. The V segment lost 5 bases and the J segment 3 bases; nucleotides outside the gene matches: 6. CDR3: CASSINGLAGGYNEQFF. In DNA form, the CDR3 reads TGTGCCAGCAGCATAAACGGACTAGCGGGAGGCTACAATGAGCAGTTCTTC.

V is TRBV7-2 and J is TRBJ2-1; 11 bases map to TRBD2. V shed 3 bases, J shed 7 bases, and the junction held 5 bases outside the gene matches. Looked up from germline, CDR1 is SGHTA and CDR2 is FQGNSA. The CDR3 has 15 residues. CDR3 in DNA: TGTGCCAGCAGCTTTCATAGCGGGAGGGCGAATGAGCAGTTCTTC. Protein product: CASSFHSGRANEQFF.

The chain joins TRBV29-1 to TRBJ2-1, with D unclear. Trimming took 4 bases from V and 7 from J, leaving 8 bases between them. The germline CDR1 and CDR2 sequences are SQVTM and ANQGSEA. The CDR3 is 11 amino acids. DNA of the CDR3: TGCAGCGTTGGAAGTGATAATGAGCAGTTCTTC. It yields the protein CSVGSDNEQFF.

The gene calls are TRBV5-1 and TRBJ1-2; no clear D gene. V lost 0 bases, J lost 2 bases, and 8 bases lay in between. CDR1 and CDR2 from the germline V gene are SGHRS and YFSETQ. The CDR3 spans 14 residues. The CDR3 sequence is CASSLVSGNYGYTF. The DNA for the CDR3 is TGCGCCAGCAGCTTGGTTTCCGGGAACTATGGCTACACCTTC.

In DNA, the CDR3 is TGTGCCAGCAGCTTGAGTTTGGCTAGTTTTGCTAATGAGCAGTTCTTC. It codes for CASSLSLASFANEQFF. This chain joins TRBV7-2 and TRBJ2-1; D call uncertain. The ends were cut back, 3 bases at V and 7 bases at J, with 19 bases in the middle. Germline CDR1 reads SGHTA; CDR2 reads FQGNSA. This CDR3 region has 16 residues.

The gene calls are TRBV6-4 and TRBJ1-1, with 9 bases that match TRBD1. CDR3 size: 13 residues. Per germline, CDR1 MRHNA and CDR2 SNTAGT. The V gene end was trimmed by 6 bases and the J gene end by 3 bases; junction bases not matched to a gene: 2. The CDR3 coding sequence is TGTGCCAGCAGCAGGGACAGGGACACTGAAGCTTTCTTT. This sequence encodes CASSRDRDTEAFF.

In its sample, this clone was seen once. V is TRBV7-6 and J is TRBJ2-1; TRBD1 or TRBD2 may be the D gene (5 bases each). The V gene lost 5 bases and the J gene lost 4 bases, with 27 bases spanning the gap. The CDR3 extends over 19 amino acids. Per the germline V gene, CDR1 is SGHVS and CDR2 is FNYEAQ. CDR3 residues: CASSTLHGTSEPHYNEQFF. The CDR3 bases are TGTGCCAGCAGCACCTTGCACGGGACCAGCGAGCCCCATTACAATGAGCAGTTCTTC.

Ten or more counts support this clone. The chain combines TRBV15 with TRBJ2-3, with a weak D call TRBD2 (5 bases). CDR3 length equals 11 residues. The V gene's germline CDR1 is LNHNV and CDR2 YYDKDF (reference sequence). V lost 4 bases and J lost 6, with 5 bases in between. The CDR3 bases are TGTGCCACCAGCATAGCGGATACGCAGTATTTT. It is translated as CATSIADTQYF.

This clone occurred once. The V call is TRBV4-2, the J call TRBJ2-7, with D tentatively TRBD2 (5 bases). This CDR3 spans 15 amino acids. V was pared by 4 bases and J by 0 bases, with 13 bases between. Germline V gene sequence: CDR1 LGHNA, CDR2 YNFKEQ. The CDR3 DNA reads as TGTGCCAGCAGCCCAGCGGTCCGCCTCTCCTACGAGCAGTACTTC. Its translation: CASSPAVRLSYEQYF.

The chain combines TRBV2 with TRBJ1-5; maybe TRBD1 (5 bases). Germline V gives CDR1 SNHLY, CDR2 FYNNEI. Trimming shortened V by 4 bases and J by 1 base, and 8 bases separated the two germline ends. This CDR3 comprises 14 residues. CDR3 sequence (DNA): TGTGCCAGCAGTGTATGGGGGAGCAATCAGCCCCAGCATTTT. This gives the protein CASSVWGSNQPQHF. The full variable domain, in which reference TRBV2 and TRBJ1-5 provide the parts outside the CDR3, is EPEVTQTPSHQVTQMGQEVILRCVPISNHLYFYWYRQILGQKVEFLVSFYNNEISEKSEIFDDQFSVERPDGSNFTLKIRSTKLEDSAMYFCASSVWGSNQPQHFGDGTRLSIL.

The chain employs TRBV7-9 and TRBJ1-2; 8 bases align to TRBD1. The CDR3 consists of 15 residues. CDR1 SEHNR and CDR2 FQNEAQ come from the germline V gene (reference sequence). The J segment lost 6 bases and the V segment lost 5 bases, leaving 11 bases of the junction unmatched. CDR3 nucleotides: TGTGCCAGCAGCAACCCAGGGGGCGAGTTCAATGGCTACACCTTC. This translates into CASSNPGGEFNGYTF.

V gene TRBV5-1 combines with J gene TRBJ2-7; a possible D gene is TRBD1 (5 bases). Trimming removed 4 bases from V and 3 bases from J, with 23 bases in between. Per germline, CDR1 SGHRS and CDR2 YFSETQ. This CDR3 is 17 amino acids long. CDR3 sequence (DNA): TGCGCCAGCAGCATCACCCCAGGGATGGATTACTACTACGAGCAGTACTTC. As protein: CASSITPGMDYYYEQYF.

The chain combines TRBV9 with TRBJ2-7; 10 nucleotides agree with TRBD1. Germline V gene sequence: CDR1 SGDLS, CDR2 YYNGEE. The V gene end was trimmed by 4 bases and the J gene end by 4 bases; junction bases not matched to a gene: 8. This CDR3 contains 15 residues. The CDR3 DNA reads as TGTGCCAGCAGCACCCGGACAGGGGGTCGGTACGAGCAGTACTTC. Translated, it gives CASSTRTGGRYEQYF.

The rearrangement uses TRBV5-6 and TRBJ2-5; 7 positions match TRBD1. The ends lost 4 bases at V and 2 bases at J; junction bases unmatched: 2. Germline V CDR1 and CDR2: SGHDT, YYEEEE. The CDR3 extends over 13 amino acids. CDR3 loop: CASSRDRQETQYF. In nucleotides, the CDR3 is TGTGCCAGCAGCAGGGACAGACAAGAGACCCAGTACTTC.

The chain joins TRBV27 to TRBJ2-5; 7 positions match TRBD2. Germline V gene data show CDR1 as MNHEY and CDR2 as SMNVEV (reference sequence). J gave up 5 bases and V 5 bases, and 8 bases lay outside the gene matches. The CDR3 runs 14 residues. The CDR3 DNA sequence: TGTGCCAGCAGTCTGTGGGCGGGGGAGGAGACCCAGTACTTC. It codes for CASSLWAGEETQYF.

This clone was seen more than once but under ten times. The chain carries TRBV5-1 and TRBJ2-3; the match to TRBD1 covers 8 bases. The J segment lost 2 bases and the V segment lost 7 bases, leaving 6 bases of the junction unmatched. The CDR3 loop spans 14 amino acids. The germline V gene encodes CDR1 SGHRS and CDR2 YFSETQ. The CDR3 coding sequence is TGCGCCAGCCGAGGACAGGGCAACACAGATACGCAGTATTTT. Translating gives CASRGQGNTDTQYF.